This T cell receptor (beta chain) originates from a study of breast tumors, draining lymph nodes, adjacent tissues. Samples came from axillary lymph nodes draining the breast cancer. The CDR3 runs to 16 residues. Germline assignment: CDR1 SNHLY and CDR2 FYNNEI. Between the trimmed V and J ends, which lost 1 base and 0 bases, there was a span of 12 bases. Study-wide points: Tumor T cell lymph node origin was a supported hypothesis, not proven. Luminal-like breast cancer showed significantly higher tumor–nontumor repertoire similarity than basal-like. Tumor TCR diversity was below lymph nodes but above nontumor tissue. Data fit most tumor T cells coming from lymph node, expanding in tumor.

TCRdb passed the multiplex PCR reads through MiXCR, listing each CDR3 protein once. The sample yields about 180,000 distinct CDR3 sequences, about 33% seen once. There are many counts of this clonotype. Its specificity is unknown. The V call is TRBV2, the J call TRBJ2-5; D is unresolved. The source is a female donor with breast cancer. Some clones in this sample may be carry-over from other donors' samples. The sequenced sample consisted of axillary lymph node tissue. CDR3 sequence (DNA): TGTGCCAGCAGTGAAGAGTTACGACTTTACCAAGAGACCCAGTACTTC. Translated: CASSEELRLYQETQYF.